This T cell receptor (beta chain) originates from a study of CD8+CD57+ T cells in acquired aplastic anemia. Overall study findings and caveats: About 30 was the count of CD8+ CDR3 sequences that patients shared with controls.

This clonotype was counted at least ten times. Its specificity is not known. Profiles of TCR beta VDJ and CDR3 were generated from a genomic DNA template. Each CDR3 protein is one row after TCRdb ran MiXCR on the reads. The repertoire includes more than 150,000 distinct CDR3 sequences, under 55% of them detected once, and around 2.9% sits in the top ten. Per the germline V gene, CDR1 is SGHNT and CDR2 is YYREEE (reference sequence). V lost 3 bases, J lost 6 bases, and 3 bases stayed unmatched. CDR3 length: 13 residues. Sequenced input: sorted CD4+, CD8+, or CD8+CD57+ T cells (not recorded which) from PBMCs. The rearrangement uses TRBV5-4 and TRBJ2-5, with 9 bases identical to TRBD1. The origin of this receptor is a human donor in good health. The CDR3 DNA is TGTGCCAGCAGCTCGACAGGGGGGCAGACCCAGTACTTC. Its translation: CASSSTGGQTQYF.